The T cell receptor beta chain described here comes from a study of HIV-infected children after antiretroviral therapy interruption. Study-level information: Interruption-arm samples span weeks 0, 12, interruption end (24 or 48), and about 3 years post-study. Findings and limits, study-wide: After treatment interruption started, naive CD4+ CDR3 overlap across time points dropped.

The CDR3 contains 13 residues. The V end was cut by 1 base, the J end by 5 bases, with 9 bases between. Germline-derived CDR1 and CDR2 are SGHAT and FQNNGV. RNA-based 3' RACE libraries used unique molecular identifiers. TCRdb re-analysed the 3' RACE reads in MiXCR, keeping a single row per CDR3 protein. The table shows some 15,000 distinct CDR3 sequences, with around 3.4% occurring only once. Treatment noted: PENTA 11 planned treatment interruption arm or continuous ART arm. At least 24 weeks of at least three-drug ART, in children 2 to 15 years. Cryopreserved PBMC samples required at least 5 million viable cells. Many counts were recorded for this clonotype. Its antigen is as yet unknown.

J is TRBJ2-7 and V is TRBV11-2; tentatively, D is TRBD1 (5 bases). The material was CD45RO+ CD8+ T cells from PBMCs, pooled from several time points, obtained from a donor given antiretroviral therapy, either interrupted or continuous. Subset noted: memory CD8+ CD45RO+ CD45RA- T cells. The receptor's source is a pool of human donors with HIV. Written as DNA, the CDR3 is TGTGCCAGCAGCTTAGGGGGCCCCGACGAGCAGTACTTC. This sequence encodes CASSLGGPDEQYF.